A selection of T cell receptor beta chains follows, all from one sample in a study of shared clonotypes between healthy human individuals. Clones were read by immunoSEQ multiplex PCR, and TCRdb kept only the in-frame ones, dropping some. The data contain over a million clones, more than 60% of them singletons. Material for sequencing was memory CD4+ T cells sorted from blood. The receptors originated from a man younger than 30 in good health. The CDR3 runs from the conserved cysteine through the conserved F or W. D genes are given only for firm matches. Clone size appears in some rows only: once, few, many, or a class for an expanded clone.

d_call: TRBD2; clone_size: -; v_call: TRBV6-6; j_call: TRBJ2-3; cdr3_aa: CASSFGSGSTDTQYF; cdr3_nt: TGTGCCAGCAGTTTCGGTAGCGGGAGCACAGATACGCAGTATTTT
d_call: -; clone_size: -; v_call: TRBV4-1; j_call: TRBJ1-1; cdr3_aa: CASSLRGAGPMNTEAFF; cdr3_nt: TGCGCCAGCAGCCTGAGGGGGGCGGGGCCGATGAACACTGAAGCTTTCTTT
d_call: -; clone_size: -; v_call: TRBV7-8; j_call: TRBJ2-1; cdr3_aa: CASSAVTFSSEQFF; cdr3_nt: TGTGCCAGCAGCGCCGTCACCTTCTCTAGTGAGCAGTTCTTC
d_call: -; clone_size: -; v_call: TRBV2; j_call: TRBJ2-1; cdr3_aa: CASRARDEQFF; cdr3_nt: TGTGCCAGCAGGGCAAGGGATGAGCAGTTCTTC
d_call: TRBD1; clone_size: -; v_call: TRBV28; j_call: TRBJ1-2; cdr3_aa: CASSSGQETLGNYGYTF; cdr3_nt: TGTGCCAGCAGTTCAGGACAGGAAACCCTAGGGAACTATGGCTACACCTTC
d_call: TRBD2; clone_size: -; v_call: TRBV2; j_call: TRBJ2-5; cdr3_aa: CASRTSGRGETQYF; cdr3_nt: TGTGCCAGCAGAACTAGCGGGAGGGGGGAGACCCAGTACTTC
d_call: TRBD2; clone_size: few; v_call: TRBV4-3; j_call: TRBJ2-3; cdr3_aa: CASSLTSGSTDTQYF; cdr3_nt: TGCGCCAGCAGCCTGACTAGCGGGAGTACAGATACGCAGTATTTT
d_call: -; clone_size: -; v_call: TRBV12-1; j_call: TRBJ1-2; cdr3_aa: CASSFGQSYGYTF; cdr3_nt: TGTGCCAGCAGCTTTGGACAGAGCTATGGCTACACCTTC
d_call: TRBD2; clone_size: -; v_call: TRBV7-8; j_call: TRBJ2-7; cdr3_aa: CAIPLAGEEESRSYEQYF; cdr3_nt: TGTGCCATCCCACTAGCGGGAGAAGAAGAATCTAGGTCCTACGAGCAGTACTTC
d_call: -; clone_size: -; v_call: TRBV6-5; j_call: TRBJ1-5; cdr3_aa: CASSFGGSNNQPQHF; cdr3_nt: TGTGCCAGCAGTTTTGGAGGGTCCAACAATCAGCCCCAGCATTTT
d_call: -; clone_size: few; v_call: TRBV6-1; j_call: TRBJ1-5; cdr3_aa: CASIQASGGNQPQHF; cdr3_nt: TGTGCCAGCATTCAGGCTTCAGGCGGCAATCAGCCCCAGCATTTT
d_call: TRBD2; clone_size: -; v_call: TRBV5-1; j_call: TRBJ2-3; cdr3_aa: CASSLSGGADTQYF; cdr3_nt: TGCGCCAGCAGCCTGAGCGGGGGGGCCGATACGCAGTATTTT
d_call: -; clone_size: -; v_call: TRBV20-1; j_call: TRBJ2-1; cdr3_aa: CSAIGGNEQFF; cdr3_nt: TGCAGTGCCATAGGGGGGAATGAGCAGTTCTTC
d_call: -; clone_size: -; v_call: TRBV28; j_call: TRBJ1-1; cdr3_aa: CASRTLSLNTEAFF; cdr3_nt: TGTGCCAGCAGGACACTCTCTCTGAACACTGAAGCTTTCTTT
d_call: -; clone_size: -; v_call: TRBV5-1; j_call: TRBJ2-3; cdr3_aa: CASSLGPDSDTQYF; cdr3_nt: TGCGCCAGCAGCTTGGGGCCGGACAGTGATACGCAGTATTTT
d_call: -; clone_size: -; v_call: TRBV9; j_call: TRBJ1-4; cdr3_aa: CASSDMGPNEKLFF; cdr3_nt: TGTGCCAGCAGCGACATGGGTCCTAATGAAAAACTGTTTTTT
d_call: -; clone_size: -; v_call: TRBV5-1; j_call: TRBJ2-5; cdr3_aa: CASSRASEETQYF; cdr3_nt: TGCGCCAGCAGCCGAGCGAGCGAGGAGACCCAGTACTTC
d_call: TRBD2; clone_size: -; v_call: TRBV5-1; j_call: TRBJ2-1; cdr3_aa: CASRPRAGGSYNEQFF; cdr3_nt: TGCGCCAGCAGGCCCCGAGCGGGGGGTTCCTACAATGAGCAGTTCTTC
d_call: -; clone_size: once; v_call: TRBV30; j_call: TRBJ2-1; cdr3_aa: CAWSVLGTISNEQFF; cdr3_nt: TGTGCCTGGAGTGTACTGGGGACCATATCCAATGAGCAGTTCTTC
d_call: -; clone_size: -; v_call: TRBV4-1; j_call: TRBJ1-5; cdr3_aa: CASRQSPYSNQPQHF; cdr3_nt: TGCGCCAGCAGGCAGAGTCCGTATAGCAATCAGCCCCAGCATTTT
d_call: -; clone_size: -; v_call: TRBV11-2; j_call: TRBJ1-2; cdr3_aa: CASSLEAGRAGYTF; cdr3_nt: TGTGCCAGCAGCTTAGAGGCGGGGCGGGCTGGCTACACCTTC
d_call: -; clone_size: -; v_call: TRBV7-2; j_call: TRBJ1-3; cdr3_aa: CASSSMGVGGNTIYF; cdr3_nt: TGTGCCAGCAGCTCCATGGGGGTGGGTGGAAACACCATATATTTT
d_call: TRBD1; clone_size: -; v_call: TRBV4-3; j_call: TRBJ1-4; cdr3_aa: CASSQERTGGSEKLFF; cdr3_nt: TGCGCCAGCAGCCAAGAGCGGACAGGGGGTAGCGAAAAACTGTTTTTT
d_call: -; clone_size: -; v_call: TRBV12-1; j_call: TRBJ2-2; cdr3_aa: CASSSRWTDTGELFF; cdr3_nt: TGTGCCAGCAGCTCCCGTTGGACTGACACCGGGGAGCTGTTTTTT
d_call: -; clone_size: -; v_call: TRBV2; j_call: TRBJ2-5; cdr3_aa: CASKYQETQYF; cdr3_nt: TGTGCCAGCAAATATCAAGAGACCCAGTACTTC
d_call: -; clone_size: -; v_call: TRBV5-1; j_call: TRBJ2-1; cdr3_aa: CASSFEPGNINEQFF; cdr3_nt: TGCGCCAGCAGCTTCGAGCCAGGGAATATAAATGAGCAGTTCTTC
d_call: TRBD1; clone_size: -; v_call: TRBV19; j_call: TRBJ2-7; cdr3_aa: CASIEFRDRVYEQYF; cdr3_nt: TGTGCCAGTATCGAATTCCGGGACAGGGTCTACGAGCAGTACTTC
d_call: -; clone_size: -; v_call: TRBV11-2; j_call: TRBJ2-7; cdr3_aa: CASSASGGGHYEQYF; cdr3_nt: TGTGCCAGCAGCGCCTCGGGCGGGGGACACTACGAGCAGTACTTC
d_call: -; clone_size: -; v_call: TRBV6-1; j_call: TRBJ2-6; cdr3_aa: CASSPGSSGANVLTF; cdr3_nt: TGTGCCAGCAGTCCAGGTAGCTCTGGGGCCAACGTCCTGACTTTC
d_call: -; clone_size: -; v_call: TRBV6-1; j_call: TRBJ2-1; cdr3_aa: CASRSFYLGSNEQFF; cdr3_nt: TGTGCCAGCAGATCATTTTACTTAGGGTCAAATGAGCAGTTCTTC
d_call: -; clone_size: few; v_call: TRBV28; j_call: TRBJ1-6; cdr3_aa: CASSSRGGNSPLHF; cdr3_nt: TGTGCCAGCAGCTCGAGGGGGGGGAATTCACCCCTCCACTTT
d_call: TRBD2; clone_size: -; v_call: TRBV9; j_call: TRBJ2-1; cdr3_aa: CASSVGLAGRNEQFF; cdr3_nt: TGTGCCAGCAGCGTAGGACTAGCGGGAAGGAATGAGCAGTTCTTC
d_call: -; clone_size: -; v_call: TRBV5-1; j_call: TRBJ1-3; cdr3_aa: CASSGGTGNTIYF; cdr3_nt: TGCGCCAGCAGCGGCGGAACTGGAAACACCATATATTTT
d_call: -; clone_size: -; v_call: TRBV6-1; j_call: TRBJ2-7; cdr3_aa: CASGGAAYEQYF; cdr3_nt: TGTGCCAGCGGCGGGGCGGCCTACGAGCAGTACTTC
d_call: -; clone_size: -; v_call: TRBV5-1; j_call: TRBJ2-1; cdr3_aa: CASSLPAGGEGHSYNEQFF; cdr3_nt: TGCGCCAGCAGCCTACCAGCCGGGGGTGAGGGGCACTCCTACAATGAGCAGTTCTTC
d_call: TRBD2; clone_size: -; v_call: TRBV19; j_call: TRBJ2-7; cdr3_aa: CATGERGGEQYF; cdr3_nt: TGTGCCACCGGGGAACGGGGGGGCGAGCAGTACTTC
d_call: -; clone_size: once; v_call: TRBV2; j_call: TRBJ1-2; cdr3_aa: CASSRDRYSYGYTF; cdr3_nt: TGTGCCAGCAGTAGAGACAGGTACTCCTATGGCTACACCTTC
d_call: -; clone_size: -; v_call: TRBV2; j_call: TRBJ2-3; cdr3_aa: CASSDGVTLGDTQYF; cdr3_nt: TGTGCCAGCAGTGACGGGGTTACCTTGGGTGATACGCAGTATTTT
d_call: TRBD2; clone_size: -; v_call: TRBV27; j_call: TRBJ2-1; cdr3_aa: CASSLFLAGYNEQFF; cdr3_nt: TGTGCCAGCAGTTTATTCCTAGCGGGGTACAATGAGCAGTTCTTC
d_call: -; clone_size: -; v_call: TRBV7-2; j_call: TRBJ1-3; cdr3_aa: CASSRDLGSSGNTIYF; cdr3_nt: TGTGCCAGCAGCCGAGATCTAGGCTCCTCTGGAAACACCATATATTTT
d_call: -; clone_size: -; v_call: TRBV6-6; j_call: TRBJ1-2; cdr3_aa: CASSLGTTAYGYTF; cdr3_nt: TGTGCCAGCAGTCTCGGGACAACTGCGTATGGCTACACCTTC
d_call: -; clone_size: -; v_call: TRBV19; j_call: TRBJ2-5; cdr3_aa: CASSIILNQETQYF; cdr3_nt: TGTGCCAGTAGTATCATCCTAAACCAAGAGACCCAGTACTTC
d_call: TRBD1; clone_size: -; v_call: TRBV7-9; j_call: TRBJ2-3; cdr3_aa: CASSPQGASTDTQYF; cdr3_nt: TGTGCCAGCAGCCCCCAGGGGGCTAGCACAGATACGCAGTATTTT
d_call: -; clone_size: -; v_call: TRBV11-2; j_call: TRBJ2-7; cdr3_aa: CASSQIRVHEQYF; cdr3_nt: TGTGCCAGCAGCCAAATCAGGGTCCACGAGCAGTACTTC
d_call: -; clone_size: -; v_call: TRBV5-1; j_call: TRBJ1-2; cdr3_aa: CASSSRTTGYGYTF; cdr3_nt: TGCGCCAGCAGCTCTAGGACGACTGGTTATGGCTACACCTTC
d_call: -; clone_size: -; v_call: TRBV7-2; j_call: TRBJ1-2; cdr3_aa: CASSLSRTQGDYGYTF; cdr3_nt: TGTGCCAGCAGCTTATCTAGGACCCAAGGGGACTATGGCTACACCTTC
d_call: -; clone_size: -; v_call: TRBV10-3; j_call: TRBJ1-1; cdr3_aa: CAISETPLQGGGSFF; cdr3_nt: TGTGCCATCAGTGAGACCCCCCTACAGGGTGGCGGCTCTTTCTTT
d_call: -; clone_size: -; v_call: TRBV7-2; j_call: TRBJ2-1; cdr3_aa: CASSLEPGPWNEQFF; cdr3_nt: TGTGCCAGCAGCTTAGAGCCAGGGCCATGGAATGAGCAGTTCTTC
d_call: -; clone_size: few; v_call: TRBV20-1; j_call: TRBJ1-2; cdr3_aa: CSAQGSYGYTF; cdr3_nt: TGCAGTGCCCAGGGATCCTATGGCTACACCTTC
d_call: TRBD2; clone_size: -; v_call: TRBV5-1; j_call: TRBJ2-3; cdr3_aa: CASSLNGRAADTQYF; cdr3_nt: TGCGCCAGCAGCTTGAACGGGAGGGCCGCAGATACGCAGTATTTT
d_call: -; clone_size: -; v_call: TRBV5-1; j_call: TRBJ1-2; cdr3_aa: CASQSLSGGYTF; cdr3_nt: TGCGCCAGCCAGAGCCTTTCAGGGGGCTACACCTTC
d_call: TRBD1; clone_size: -; v_call: TRBV5-4; j_call: TRBJ2-5; cdr3_aa: CASRLDLGTGSAQYF; cdr3_nt: TGTGCCAGCAGATTAGACCTTGGGACAGGGTCGGCCCAGTACTTC
d_call: TRBD1; clone_size: -; v_call: TRBV19; j_call: TRBJ2-7; cdr3_aa: CASSRPDRANSEQYF; cdr3_nt: TGTGCCAGTAGCCGCCCGGACAGGGCCAATTCTGAGCAGTACTTC